This TCR beta chain was observed in a study of blood T cell repertoires in COVID-19. About the research overall: Acute-phase and convalescent COVID-19 samples originated in the United States, Italy and Spain. From T cells, B-cell-depleted T cells, or PBMCs came the material, which was cDNA or gDNA.

Germline CDR1 and CDR2: LNHDA and SQIVND (reference sequence). V shed 4 bases, J shed 5 bases, and the junction held 3 bases outside the gene matches. The CDR3 is 15 amino acids. Original data processing: Amplification of reference gene primers was used by the study to estimate nucleated cell counts. TCRdb keeps only in-frame clones here, not all; method: immunoSEQ multiplex PCR. V and J calls and clone size are given by that table; D and trimming were obtained from the DNA. The sample includes a few hundred thousand clones, 87% of them seen just once. Material: peripheral blood. The clonotype was recovered from a woman aged 50 to 65 with acute or convalescent COVID-19. This chain links TRBV19 with TRBJ2-2; 11 nucleotides agree with TRBD1. CDR3 loop: CASSRTGGLTGELFF. Here the CDR3 DNA reads TGTGCCAGTAGTAGGACAGGGGGCTTGACCGGGGAGCTGTTTTTT.